This T cell receptor beta chain was documented in a study of T-cell reconstitution after alpha-beta-depleted transplantation in children. Unique molecular identifiers tagged the TCRbeta library. TCRdb reprocessed the PCR reads via MiXCR and lists one record per CDR3 protein. The data show 500,000 or so distinct CDR3 sequences, approximately 30% seen once. V lost 6 bases and J lost 1; bases outside the gene matches: 5. The CDR3 totals 14 residues. The origin of this receptor is a human donor who donated a stem cell graft to a child with aplastic anemia. Sequences were derived from PBMCs from the stem cell graft donor, sampled from the stem cell graft. V is TRBV12-3 or TRBV12-4 and J is TRBJ2-5, with 7 nucleotides matching TRBD1. CDR3 coding DNA: TGTGCCAGCAGCGTGGGACAGACCCAAGAGACCCAGTACTTC. It codes for CASSVGQTQETQYF.